This T cell receptor (beta chain) was found in a study of T cell repertoires in cytomegalovirus infection (dated by TCRdb to between 2018 and 2020). General notes on the study: The HLA type of each donor mattered for the analysis, because public TCR beta signatures pointed to carriage of CMV infection along with the matching HLA type. Points the paper makes about the study in general: In both this cohort and an independent approximately 400-donor cohort, the cumulative frequency of public TCR beta family members distinguished carriers of CMV infection plus the relevant HLA type. The ex vivo response was dominated by HLA-C-restricted CMV-specific TCR beta clonotypes, which also provided the single most frequent clonotype in two of eight donors.

Sequencing instrument: Illumina HiSeq 1500. TCRdb cleaned the public reads at Q25 with fastp, built clones with MiXCR and kept in-frame beta chains. Each CDR3 protein gets just one entry, which takes the most common genes and DNA from the rows behind it. The sample yields approximately 500,000 distinct CDR3 sequences; about 15% were counted once. The top ten hold 20% to 30% of the sample. Worth noting for this clonotype: The specificity of this receptor is unknown. Per-base qualities were not stored, and no clone one base away is much larger.

From its cysteine to its phenylalanine, the CDR3 spans 18 amino acids. CDR3 DNA is the only sequence kept; it has 54 bases, read in frame from the first base. Looking up the germline V gene yields CDR1 SGHRS and CDR2 YFSETQ. Germline trimming: 4 bases from V, 1 base from J; junction bases outside gene matches: 6. This TCR was sampled from a human donor in good health (CMV status not recorded). Some clones in this sample may be carry-over from other donors' samples. Recombination joined TRBV5-1 with TRBJ2-2; a stretch of 14 junction bases matches TRBD2. Source material: CD8+ T cells from PBMCs. The sequence in DNA is TGCGCCAGCAGCCTCGGGACTAGCGGGGGCCTGAACACCGGGGAGCTGTTTTTT. This sequence encodes CASSLGTSGGLNTGELFF.